This T cell receptor (beta chain) was documented in a study of PD-L1 blockade in urothelial cancer. The time point: peripheral blood 6 weeks after treatment start. TCRdb's copy holds only in-frame clones and misses some; the assay was immunoSEQ multiplex PCR. The sample has approximately 44,000 clones; roughly nine tenths are singletons. The clonotype was recovered from a man in his 70s with urothelial cancer. Here the sequenced sample was PBMCs, taken around atezolizumab (anti-PD-L1) treatment.

CDR3 sequence (DNA): TGTGCCAGCACCCAGGGGGAAGAGACCCAGTACTTC. Translated, it gives CASTQGEETQYF. This chain uses TRBV11-2 with TRBJ2-5; 7 bases align to TRBD1. The J segment lost 3 bases and the V segment lost 7 bases, leaving 2 bases of the junction unmatched. Germline loops: CDR1 SGHAT, CDR2 FQNNGV. The length of the CDR3 is 12 residues.